The 21 T cell receptor beta chains below come from one sample, sequenced in a study of blood T cell repertoires in COVID-19. This table comes from immunoSEQ multiplex PCR, and its TCRdb copy is limited to in-frame clones, with some not included. Among a few hundred thousand clones listed, about nine tenths were seen once. Sequenced material: PBMCs or T cells enriched from blood (not recorded which). The receptors here all came from a middle-aged woman who had been exposed to COVID-19.

This chain joins TRBV29-1 and TRBJ2-2, with TRBD2 identical over 7 bases. This CDR3 spans 16 amino acids. V lost 2 bases, J lost 6 bases, and 12 bases stayed unmatched. Germline CDR1 and CDR2: SQVTM and ANQGSEA. The CDR3 nucleotides are TGCAGCGTTGAACATGGCTCGCGGGGGAAGGCCGGGGAGCTGTTTTTT. It translates to CSVEHGSRGKAGELFF.

The chain links TRBV5-5 to TRBJ2-7, with D maybe TRBD2 (6 bases). V was shortened by 4 bases and J by 0 bases, with 11 bases between the two germline ends. The CDR3 has 14 residues. In germline, CDR1 is SGHKS, CDR2 YYEKEE (reference sequence). The CDR3 reads CASSRTTNSYEQYF. Here the CDR3 DNA reads TGTGCCAGCAGCCGGACTACTAACTCCTACGAGCAGTACTTC.

The chain joins TRBV25-1 to TRBJ2-7; weak D call: TRBD1 (5 bases). The CDR3 consists of 17 residues. The V end lost 3 bases, the J end lost 0 bases, and 18 bases lay between the germline ends. Germline V gene sequence: CDR1 MGHDK, CDR2 SYGVNS. Here the CDR3 DNA reads TGTGCCAGCAGTGATAAAAAACAGGCGGCCTACTCCTACGAGCAGTACTTC. Amino acids: CASSDKKQAAYSYEQYF.

The chain couples TRBV2 to TRBJ2-7, with TRBD1 identical over 7 bases. This CDR3 comprises 13 residues. Germline values: CDR1 SNHLY, CDR2 FYNNEI. After removal of 4 bases from V and 6 bases from J, the junction contained 6 bases not matched to a gene. The CDR3 DNA reads as TGTGCCAGCAGTGTACAGGGGATAGGCGAGCAGTACTTC. Protein product: CASSVQGIGEQYF.

For this clone: Other DNA sequences from this sample encode an identical CDR3 as well. The CDR3 sequence: CASSLSLYEQYF. The CDR3 DNA reads as TGTGCCAGCAGTTTATCTCTCTACGAGCAGTACTTC. The V call is TRBV12-3 or TRBV12-4, the J call TRBJ2-7; D is undetermined. Trimming took off 2 bases at V and 3 bases at J, with 5 bases between the two ends. CDR3 length equals 12 residues.

The V gene is TRBV6-5, the J gene TRBJ1-1, with TRBD1 matching over 8 bases. This CDR3 comprises 15 residues. The V gene's germline CDR1 is MNHEY and CDR2 SVGAGI. V lost 4 bases to trimming and J lost 4 bases; unmatched junction nucleotides: 8. The CDR3 spells CASSSGQGAGTEAFF. CDR3 sequence (DNA): TGTGCCAGCAGTTCCGGGCAGGGGGCAGGCACTGAAGCTTTCTTT.

The V and J genes are TRBV12-1 and TRBJ1-1. TRBV12-1 is given as a pseudogene. CDR3 length: 13 residues. The chain's CDR3 is CASSFDYLAEAFF. In DNA, the CDR3 is TGTGCCAGCAGCTTTGATTATCTCGCTGAAGCTTTCTTT.

The chain couples TRBV25-1 to TRBJ2-3, with 13 bases matching TRBD2. The CDR3 contains 16 residues. Trimming at V came to 11 bases and at J to 5 bases, leaving 13 bases not matched to a gene. Germline CDR1 is MGHDK and CDR2 is SYGVNS. This CDR3 reads CAARGTSGGARDTQYF. CDR3 sequence (DNA): TGTGCCGCCCGAGGAACTAGCGGGGGGGCGAGAGATACGCAGTATTTT.

This clone showed up just once. The genes are TRBV18 and TRBJ1-1, with D possibly matching TRBD1 (6 bases). This CDR3 is built from 15 residues. Germline lookup yields CDR1 KGHSH and CDR2 LQKENI. The V and J ends lost 3 bases and 2 bases respectively, with 13 bases between them. The DNA for the CDR3 is TGTGCCAGCTCACCGCGGGAGGGGGGCAACACTGAAGCTTTCTTT. Translating it yields CASSPREGGNTEAFF.

This chain connects TRBV5-1 to TRBJ1-2; 9 bases fit TRBD1. Germline lookup yields CDR1 SGHRS and CDR2 YFSETQ. This CDR3 comprises 13 residues. The V segment lost 3 bases and the J segment 6 bases; nucleotides outside the gene matches: 3. The CDR3 coding sequence is TGCGCCAGCAGCTGGGGACAGGGAAATGGCTACACCTTC. It encodes CASSWGQGNGYTF.

This clone came up a few times. The chain has TRBV11-3 and TRBJ2-7; no firm D call. CDR3 size: 12 residues. Germline V gene data show CDR1 as SGHNT and CDR2 as YENEEA. Between the trimmed V and J ends, which lost 2 bases and 6 bases, there was a span of 8 bases. CDR3 protein: CASSLTGGEQYF. The CDR3 DNA sequence: TGTGCCAGCAGCTTAACGGGTGGCGAGCAGTACTTC.

The chain employs TRBV29-1 and TRBJ1-5; 9 bases fit TRBD1. Germline lookup yields CDR1 SQVTM and CDR2 ANQGSEA. The CDR3 covers 15 residues. The trim removed 5 bases at V and 4 bases at J, leaving 9 bases unmatched. Written as DNA, the CDR3 is TGCAGCGTTCTTTTACAGGGGGCTTCGAATCAGCCCCAGCATTTT. This codes for CSVLLQGASNQPQHF. Together with reference TRBV29-1 and TRBJ1-5, the CDR3 gives the full variable domain: SAVISQKPSRDICQRGTSLTIQCQVDSQVTMMFWYRQQPGQSLTLIATANQGSEATYESGFVIDKFPISRPNLTFSTLTVSNMSPEDSSIYLCSVLLQGASNQPQHFGDGTRLSIL.

The chain combines TRBV7-9 with TRBJ1-6; 7 bases match TRBD1. The CDR3 consists of 13 residues. Germline lookup yields CDR1 SEHNR and CDR2 FQNEAQ (reference sequence). V lost 5 bases to trimming and J lost 10 bases; unmatched junction nucleotides: 5. The DNA for the CDR3 is TGTGCCAGCAGCGAAGGGGACAGATCACCCCTCCACTTT. This translates into CASSEGDRSPLHF.

The rearrangement joins TRBV5-1 to TRBJ1-2; TRBD1 aligns across 11 bases. The CDR3 spans 17 residues. With V trimmed by 3 bases and J by 4 bases, 11 bases remained unmatched. Germline V lookup: CDR1 SGHRS, CDR2 YFSETQ. For the CDR3, the DNA is TGCGCCAGCAGCTCCCCGGGACAGGGGGATGGTAGCTATGGCTACACCTTC. Protein sequence: CASSSPGQGDGSYGYTF.

The rearrangement uses TRBV2 and TRBJ2-2, with TRBD2 as a possible D gene (5 bases). In germline, CDR1 is SNHLY, CDR2 FYNNEI. There are 18 residues in the CDR3. Trimming removed 7 bases at V and 4 bases at J, with 25 bases between. CDR3 DNA: TGTGCCAGCATGGGTGTGGGGATTCCAACTCGGGGCACCGGGGAGCTGTTTTTT. This sequence encodes CASMGVGIPTRGTGELFF.

In its sample, this clone was seen a few times. The J gene is TRBJ2-7, the V gene TRBV5-1, with 9 positions matching TRBD1. Looked up from germline, CDR1 is SGHRS and CDR2 is YFSETQ. With V trimmed by 2 bases and J by 4 bases, 4 bases remained unmatched. CDR3 length equals 14 residues. The CDR3 spells CASSFLQGAYEQYF. DNA of the CDR3: TGCGCCAGCAGCTTTTTACAGGGGGCTTACGAGCAGTACTTC.

This clone is a singleton in its sample. J is TRBJ2-1 and V is TRBV2, with a weak D call TRBD1 (6 bases). Deletions cut 5 bases from V and 2 bases from J, with 16 bases between. Germline CDR1 SNHLY, CDR2 FYNNEI. CDR3 length: 16 amino acids. CDR3 bases: TGTGCCAGCAGTAAGGACAGCTTCCTTCCCTACAATGAGCAGTTCTTC. Protein: CASSKDSFLPYNEQFF.

This clone came up a few times. This chain connects TRBV5-5 to TRBJ2-3; 8 bases map to TRBD2. CDR1 is SGHKS and CDR2 is YYEKEE in the germline V gene (reference sequence). With 0 bases clipped from V and 2 bases from J, the junction kept 8 bases outside the gene matches. The CDR3 length is 17 residues. The CDR3 DNA reads as TGTGCCAGCAGCTTGGATCCGGGAGGGCCCCCCACAGATACGCAGTATTTT. This sequence encodes CASSLDPGGPPTDTQYF. Looking up the rest from reference TRBV5-5 and TRBJ2-3 gives the full variable domain: DAGVTQSPTHLIKTRGQQVTLRCSPISGHKSVSWYQQVLGQGPQFIFQYYEKEERGRGNFPDRFSARQFPNYSSELNVNALLLGDSALYLCASSLDPGGPPTDTQYFGPGTRLTVL.

The chain combines TRBV19 with TRBJ1-5; 8 bases fit TRBD1. J gave up 7 bases and V 5 bases, and 10 bases lay outside the gene matches. Germline values: CDR1 LNHDA, CDR2 SQIVND (reference sequence). The CDR3 extends over 15 amino acids. The CDR3 here is CASSRLTGGGQPQHF. For the CDR3, the DNA is TGTGCCAGTAGTCGATTAACAGGGGGGGGACAGCCCCAGCATTTT.

This chain links TRBV7-2 with TRBJ1-2; a possible D gene is TRBD1 (5 bases). This CDR3 region has 15 residues. Looked up from germline, CDR1 is SGHTA and CDR2 is FQGNSA. The V end was cut by 3 bases, the J end by 6 bases, with 17 bases between. CDR3 in amino acids: CASSLWGMGGDGYTF. DNA of the CDR3: TGTGCCAGCAGCTTGTGGGGCATGGGCGGGGATGGCTACACCTTC.

This clone has a single count. The chain joins TRBV5-5 to TRBJ2-1, with 8 bases matching TRBD2. V shed 3 bases and J 5 bases; nucleotides not matched to a gene: 7. CDR1 and CDR2 (germline): SGHKS, YYEKEE (reference sequence). The CDR3 length is 15 residues. Here the CDR3 DNA reads TGTGCCAGCAGCTCCTATGCGGGAGGTAACAATGAGCAGTTCTTC. It codes for CASSSYAGGNNEQFF.